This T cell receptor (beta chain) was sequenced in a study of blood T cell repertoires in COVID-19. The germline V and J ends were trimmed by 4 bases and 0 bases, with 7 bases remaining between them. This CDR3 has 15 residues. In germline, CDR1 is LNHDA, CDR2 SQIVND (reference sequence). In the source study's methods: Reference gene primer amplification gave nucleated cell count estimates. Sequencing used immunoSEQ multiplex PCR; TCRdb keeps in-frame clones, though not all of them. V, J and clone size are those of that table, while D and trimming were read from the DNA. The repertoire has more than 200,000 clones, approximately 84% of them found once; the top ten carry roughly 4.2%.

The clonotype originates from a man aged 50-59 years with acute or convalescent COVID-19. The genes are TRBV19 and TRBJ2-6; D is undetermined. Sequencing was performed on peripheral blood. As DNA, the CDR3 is TGTGCCAGTAGTAAGCCGAACTCTGGGGCCAACGTCCTGACTTTC. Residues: CASSKPNSGANVLTF.